The sequence of this T cell receptor beta chain was determined in a study of blood T cell repertoires in COVID-19 (TCRdb year 2020). Regarding the study in general: Samples covering the acute and convalescent phases of COVID-19 were provided by collaborators in the United States, Italy and Spain. A de-identified subject ID, COVID-19 status, age in years and sex were almost always included in the sample metadata. A freely available public database, intended as a resource for researchers studying the immune response to SARS-CoV-2, is where the repertoires were released. Where available, HLA class I and class II types were taken from metadata supplied by the sample provider and were not determined by assay-based typing. The samples were drawn from two sources: the first 160 participants of the ongoing ImmuneRACE study, and 1,000 to 1,500 subjects contributed by 6 global collaborators. Subjects who had been exposed to COVID-19, were actively infected with it, or had recovered from it provided the deeply sampled blood TCRbeta repertoires that made up the dataset. The prospective study material was composed of cDNA or gDNA derived from T cells, B-cell-depleted T cells, or PBMCs.

CDR1 and CDR2 were assigned from the germline V gene as SGDLS and YYNGEE. Trimming at the junction amounts to 0 bases on V and 3 bases on J, and the germline ends lie 8 bases apart. The CDR3 runs 14 amino acids, cysteine and phenylalanine included. The DNA shown is the 42-base CDR3, in frame from base 1. With respect to this clone: Its target antigen remains unknown. No quality values exist for individual bases; no much larger clone is one base distant.

What the research found in general, with its limitations: The quantity of clinical and demographic metadata differed by source and by participant and was supplied without curation.

TCRbeta CDR3 regions were amplified from genomic DNA by means of the immunoSEQ Assay, a bias-controlled multiplex PCR. In the authors' own workflow: The number of nucleated cells in each sample was estimated from the amplification of reference gene primers within the assay. To quantify the absolute abundance of each unique TCRbeta CDR3 rearrangement, sequence reads were collapsed and filtered. For each sample, productive Simpson clonality was calculated by taking the square root of Simpson's diversity index across productive rearrangements. Held by TCRdb, this immuneACCESS table contains in-frame sequences only and omits some clones. Under half of the omission traces to an unresolved V gene where checked; the cause of the rest is unknown. That table is the source of V, J and clone size, and D and trimming were worked out from the DNA. This sample gives about 400,000 clones in total; roughly 90% of them show up just once. The ten largest clonotypes hold roughly 2% of the sample.

In the prospective study, participants were roughly 18 to 100 years old, resided in about two dozen geographic areas of the United States, and were enrolled through a virtual design. In the prospective study, participants were assigned to cohorts based on the clinical history participants reported in a screening survey and a study questionnaire. Mobile phlebotomists in the prospective study collected whole blood, serum and a nasopharyngeal or oropharyngeal swab from every participant. Additional blood draws and questionnaires over an approximately 2-month period could optionally be provided by prospective study participants. Prospective study blood samples were shipped either frozen or at room temperature before DNA extraction.

The chain joins TRBV9 to TRBJ2-3; no D gene call is confident. Sample: PBMCs or T cells enriched from blood (not recorded which). The receptor was derived from a woman between 35 and 50 years old with acute COVID-19. The nucleotide sequence reads TGTGCCAGCAGCGTAGCGCCCCTAACAGATACGCAGTATTTT. Its amino acids are CASSVAPLTDTQYF.